This T cell receptor (beta chain) was identified in a study of blood T cell repertoires in COVID-19. About the study: COVID-19 samples, acute and convalescent, were from the United States, Italy and Spain. T cells, B-cell-depleted T cells, or PBMCs provided the cDNA or gDNA that served as material.

Original handling: Nucleated cell counts were estimated from reference gene primer amplification. Repertoires were generated with immunoSEQ multiplex PCR, while TCRdb's copy carries only in-frame clones and drops some. V and J calls plus clone size are reproduced from that table; the DNA served to infer D and trimming. This table has about 350,000 clones, roughly nine tenths appearing once. Seattle's cohort entered during active infection and was followed longitudinally. CDR3 length: 14 residues. V shed 2 bases and J shed 3 bases, with 10 bases lying between them. Germline lookup yields CDR1 MGHDK and CDR2 SYGVNS.

V and J are TRBV25-1 and TRBJ1-2; TRBD1 is a possible D gene (6 bases). Sequencing was performed on peripheral blood. The receptor was isolated from a woman aged 55-75 years with COVID-19, enrolled during active disease. CDR3 DNA sequence: TGTGCCAGCAGTGAAAAAGGGACATACTATGGCTACACCTTC. Amino acid sequence: CASSEKGTYYGYTF.